This TCR beta chain was identified in a study of cytomegalovirus exposure and HLA in healthy donors. Study-wide findings and caveats: Among TCR sequences, most were rare, though some public TCRs appeared in many donors. Associated with cytomegalovirus, according to the listing, were 170 or so TCR beta chains. Both high specificity and high sensitivity reportedly marked the classifier's diagnosis of cytomegalovirus status.

For this clone: Its antigen is currently unknown.

The V gene end was trimmed by 0 bases and the J gene end by 9 bases; junction bases not matched to a gene: 5. This CDR3 is 14 amino acids long. Germline CDR1 SGDLS, CDR2 YYNGEE. Assay: immunoSEQ multiplex PCR; the TCRdb copy retains only in-frame clones and omits some. The sample contains about 300,000 clones, approximately 87% of which appear only once. The donors were in the roughly 120-subject validation cohort; that cohort was separate from the approximately 700-subject first cohort. The chain employs TRBV9 and TRBJ2-1, with TRBD2 identical over 8 bases. The sequence was collected from a woman between 18 and 29 years old in good health and CMV-seronegative. Sequencing was carried out using PBMCs. For the CDR3, the DNA is TGTGCCAGCAGCGTAGAGGGACTAGGCCGTGAGCAGTTCTTC. Translated, it gives CASSVEGLGREQFF.